The rows below give T cell receptor beta chains drawn from one sample of a study of cytomegalovirus exposure and HLA in healthy donors. Profiling relied on immunoSEQ multiplex PCR, and the TCRdb table lists in-frame clones only, not all of them. The sample yields roughly 170,000 clones, roughly 85% seen once. The sequenced sample consisted of PBMCs. The receptor set was obtained from a male donor in good health and CMV-seronegative. Both conserved end residues are trimmed from each CDR3. Each record gives: J gene, V gene, CDR3 protein.

TRBJ2-7 | TRBV6-1 | ASSGGQSSYEQY
TRBJ2-7 | TRBV29-1 | SGISGGTREQY
TRBJ2-7 | TRBV5-1 | ASSLAGAGTSTYEQY
TRBJ2-1 | TRBV4-2 | ASSQVPGQGVDEQF
TRBJ1-5 | TRBV12-5 | ASGLDRANSGNQPQH
TRBJ2-3 | TRBV30 | AWSVLAGGPTDTQY
TRBJ1-2 | TRBV5-1 | ASKRGLNYGYT
- | TRBV5-1 | ASGLEGAYEQY
TRBJ2-7 | TRBV20-1 | SASLSYEQY
TRBJ2-6 | TRBV10-3 | AISEAGDRGSGANVLT
TRBJ2-7 | TRBV14 | ASSRTSYGEQY
TRBJ2-7 | TRBV28 | ASSGLVYEQY
TRBJ2-6 | TRBV28 | ASSLNPGFGANVLT
TRBJ2-7 | TRBV7-2 | ASSPQLGGISHEQY
TRBJ2-7 | TRBV6-5 | ASSYSSGGSYEQY
TRBJ2-7 | TRBV7-8 | ASSIQGDGTYEQY
TRBJ2-7 | TRBV28 | ASRTGHLSEQY
TRBJ2-7 | TRBV19 | ASSSTGTGDEQY
TRBJ2-7 | TRBV7-9 | SSRQGSSYEQY
TRBJ2-1 | TRBV19 | ASSIGGVEQF
TRBJ1-2 | TRBV6-1 | ASSESSVGYGYT
TRBJ1-1 | TRBV7-9 | ASSLIPDTEAF
TRBJ2-3 | TRBV7-9 | ASSRRDFYTDTQY
TRBJ2-1 | TRBV13 | ASSLVRTMLNEQF
TRBJ1-1 | TRBV15 | ATSRDGGGGTEAF
TRBJ1-2 | TRBV2 | ASSEIREAGGYT
TRBJ2-6 | TRBV7-9 | SSRVSSGANVLT
TRBJ2-7 | TRBV7-3 | ASSPSADSASYEQY
TRBJ2-7 | TRBV19 | ACEDRESEQY
TRBJ1-4 | TRBV28 | ALQGGSNEKLF
TRBJ2-7 | TRBV10-3 | AVQGVSYEQY
TRBJ2-1 | TRBV2 | ASTPTSGGYNEQF
TRBJ2-5 | TRBV18 | ASSRDRGTQETQY
TRBJ1-3 | TRBV6-5 | ASSTHFGNTIY
TRBJ2-5 | TRBV7-3 | ASSSRLAGKGETQY
TRBJ1-4 | TRBV7-2 | ASIGQPHEKLF
TRBJ1-4 | TRBV27 | ASTFLGGAGEKLF
TRBJ1-2 | TRBV27 | ASSPAPGTGNYGYT
TRBJ1-1 | TRBV18 | ASSPAEPVGGTEAF
TRBJ1-5 | TRBV6-5 | ASSRTGDQPQH
TRBJ1-6 | TRBV28 | ASSGPNSPLH
TRBJ2-1 | TRBV27 | ASSFSIAAPYNEQF
TRBJ1-1 | TRBV2 | ASSDRAGGTEAF
TRBJ2-1 | TRBV5-8 | ASSLLAGASNEQF
TRBJ1-2 | TRBV10-3 | AISPGQDRHYGYT
TRBJ1-6 | TRBV19 | ASSQYSSYNSPLH
TRBJ2-7 | TRBV27 | ASSLTGLASYEQY
TRBJ2-3 | TRBV19 | ASSKREQSDTQY
TRBJ2-2 | TRBV9 | ASSLELVSGELF
TRBJ2-7 | TRBV7-9 | ASSLGGDRGLNEQY
TRBJ1-2 | TRBV21-1 | ASSKDQGSPPTCGYT
TRBJ1-1 | TRBV7-8 | ASSLGGLGTEAF
TRBJ2-3 | TRBV29-1 | SVEGGGFSGGRIADTQY
TRBJ2-7 | TRBV7-2 | ASSLQQGTYEQY